Presented here are 17 T cell receptor beta chains from one specimen sequenced in a study of blood T cell repertoires in COVID-19 (dated by TCRdb to about 2020). The library relied on the immunoSEQ multiplex PCR assay. TCRdb holds this immuneACCESS table with in-frame rearrangements only. Some clones are missing; in checked studies, unresolved V genes explain under half, and the rest has no known cause. For this sample there are about 190,000 clones; 70% to 85% appear just once. 3.2% of the sample is taken by the ten largest. Sequencing was done on a sample of PBMCs or T cells enriched from blood (not recorded which). All receptors derive from a woman aged 25 to 45 who had recovered from COVID-19.

The genes are TRBV29-1 and TRBJ1-1, with D maybe TRBD1 (6 bases). Germline assignment: CDR1 SQVTM and CDR2 ANQGSEA. V dropped 4 bases and J dropped 6 bases, with 15 bases sitting between them. This CDR3 contains 13 residues. The CDR3: CSVAVGGLSEAFF. The DNA for the CDR3 is TGCAGCGTTGCAGTCGGGGGGCTCTCTGAAGCTTTCTTT. Using reference TRBV29-1 and TRBJ1-1 for the parts outside the CDR3, the full variable domain is SAVISQKPSRDICQRGTSLTIQCQVDSQVTMMFWYRQQPGQSLTLIATANQGSEATYESGFVIDKFPISRPNLTFSTLTVSNMSPEDSSIYLCSVAVGGLSEAFFGQGTRLTVV.

This chain links TRBV9 with TRBJ1-2; D possibly corresponds to TRBD1 (6 bases). Trimming cost V 3 bases and J 2 bases, with 17 bases left between them. In germline, CDR1 is SGDLS, CDR2 YYNGEE. This CDR3 comprises 16 residues. The CDR3 sequence is CASSGEPQGTNYGYTF. CDR3 nucleotide sequence: TGTGCCAGCAGCGGAGAACCACAGGGTACCAACTATGGCTACACCTTC.

This chain uses TRBV2 with TRBJ2-2; a possible D gene is TRBD2 (6 bases). CDR3 length: 13 residues. CDR1 SNHLY and CDR2 FYNNEI come from the germline V gene. Between the trimmed V and J ends, which lost 7 bases and 4 bases, there was a span of 10 bases. CDR3 sequence reads: CASTTGLTGELFF. For the CDR3, the DNA is TGTGCCAGCACAACGGGACTCACCGGGGAGCTGTTTTTT.

The chain joins TRBV4-1 to TRBJ1-4; unclear D gene. V was shortened by 0 bases and J by 0 bases, with 5 bases between the two germline ends. Germline V gene sequence: CDR1 MGHRA, CDR2 YSYEKL. The length of the CDR3 is 15 residues. Written as DNA, the CDR3 is TGCGCCAGCAGCCAAGATCGGGCAACTAATGAAAAACTGTTTTTT. Encoded protein: CASSQDRATNEKLFF.

J is TRBJ2-1 and V is TRBV2; TRBD2 agrees at 10 bases. The V and J ends lost 2 bases and 9 bases, in that order; junction bases with no gene match: 10. The CDR3 contains 16 residues. Per the germline V gene, CDR1 is SNHLY and CDR2 is FYNNEI. Here the CDR3 reads CASSERASGGRSEQFF. The CDR3 DNA is TGTGCCAGCAGTGAAAGGGCTAGCGGGGGACGGAGTGAGCAGTTCTTC.

This clone has just a few counts. The V and J genes are TRBV4-1 and TRBJ2-3, with D possibly matching TRBD1 (6 bases). V shed 0 bases and J shed 4 bases, with 20 bases lying between them. Germline CDR1 and CDR2: MGHRA and YSYEKL. The CDR3 spans 18 residues. The CDR3 bases are TGCGCCAGCAGCCAAGAAGGTACAGGGAAGGCCGCGGCAGATACGCAGTATTTT. Translation: CASSQEGTGKAAADTQYF.

The chain links TRBV7-2 to TRBJ2-5; no definite D call. The CDR3 consists of 12 residues. V lost 2 bases and J lost 5, with 6 bases in between. Germline CDR1 SGHTA, CDR2 FQGNSA. The CDR3 nucleotides read TGTGCCAGCAGCTTATACTTGGAGACCCAGTACTTC. The encoded protein is CASSLYLETQYF.

J is TRBJ2-7 and V is TRBV7-9, with D maybe TRBD1 (5 bases). CDR3 length: 15 amino acids. V was pared by 5 bases and J by 4 bases, with 18 bases between. CDR1 SEHNR and CDR2 FQNEAQ come from the germline V gene (reference sequence). For the CDR3, the DNA is TGTGCCAGCAGCCCCTTTGGGGCTTTGAGGTACGAGCAGTACTTC. Encoded protein: CASSPFGALRYEQYF. Together with reference TRBV7-9 and TRBJ2-7, the CDR3 gives the full variable domain: DTGVSQNPRHKITKRGQNVTFRCDPISEHNRLYWYRQTLGQGPEFLTYFQNEAQLEKSRLLSDRFSAERPKGSFSTLEIQRTEQGDSAMYLCASSPFGALRYEQYFGPGTRLTVT.

The CDR3 region is CASSELGQPLNEQFF. The CDR3 nucleotides read TGTGCCAGCAGTGAATTGGGACAGCCCCTCAATGAGCAGTTCTTC. This chain joins TRBV2 and TRBJ2-1, with 7 bases identical to TRBD1. Germline trimming cut 2 bases from V and 6 bases from J; bases unmatched to any gene: 7. The germline V gene encodes CDR1 SNHLY and CDR2 FYNNEI. The CDR3 runs to 15 residues.

The chain joins TRBV24-1 to TRBJ2-2, with TRBD2 matching over 7 bases. CDR1 and CDR2 (germline): KGHDR, SFDVKD. The trim removed 1 base at V and 7 bases at J, leaving 8 bases unmatched. The CDR3 has 16 residues. DNA for the CDR3: TGTGCCACCAGTGATTTAGGGGCGGGAGCTATCGGGGAGCTGTTTTTT. Amino acids: CATSDLGAGAIGELFF.

The rearrangement links TRBV29-1 to TRBJ2-5; D might be TRBD1 (5 bases). The V gene's germline CDR1 is SQVTM and CDR2 ANQGSEA. The CDR3 is made up of 14 amino acids. Trimming took off 0 bases at V and 5 bases at J, with 13 bases between the two ends. The chain's CDR3 is CSVEEFRVRETQYF. In DNA form, the CDR3 reads TGCAGCGTTGAAGAGTTCAGGGTTCGGGAGACCCAGTACTTC.

This chain links TRBV18 with TRBJ1-1, with D possibly TRBD1 on 6 matching bases. This CDR3 has 13 amino acids. Trimming removed 1 base at V and 4 bases at J, with 7 bases between. Germline CDR1 reads KGHSH; CDR2 reads LQKENI. CDR3 protein: CASSPLQGTEAFF. The CDR3 DNA sequence: TGTGCCAGCTCACCACTACAGGGCACTGAAGCTTTCTTT.

This clone was counted between two and nine times. The rearrangement uses TRBV14 and TRBJ1-4, with 8 bases that match TRBD1. V lost 2 bases and J lost 7; bases outside the gene matches: 6. CDR1 is SGHDN, CDR2 FVKESK, per germline. The CDR3 runs to 15 residues. CDR3 sequence (DNA): TGTGCCAGCAGCCAACGACAGGGGCTAAGTGAAAAACTGTTTTTT. Protein sequence: CASSQRQGLSEKLFF.

The chain employs TRBV11-3 and TRBJ2-1; D perhaps matches TRBD1 (5 bases). The ends were cut back, 1 base at V and 7 bases at J, with 8 bases in the middle. From germline, CDR1 is SGHNT and CDR2 YENEEA. This CDR3 region has 13 residues. CDR3: CASSLGGSNEQFF. The CDR3 DNA follows: TGTGCCAGCAGCTTAGGGGGCTCGAATGAGCAGTTCTTC. The entire variable domain, with the rest obtained from reference TRBV11-3 and TRBJ2-1, is as follows: EAGVVQSPRYKIIEKKQPVAFWCNPISGHNTLYWYLQNLGQGPELLIRYENEEAVDDSQLPKDRFSAERLKGVDSTLKIQPAELGDSAVYLCASSLGGSNEQFFGPGTRLTVL.

The chain is built from TRBV11-2 and TRBJ2-2, with D possibly being TRBD2 (5 bases). Germline V gives CDR1 SGHAT, CDR2 FQNNGV. This CDR3 has 15 residues. Between the trimmed V and J ends, which lost 5 bases and 3 bases, there was a span of 13 bases. The CDR3, as DNA: TGTGCCAGCAGCCTATTAGTGAGGGACACCGGGGAGCTGTTTTTT. Its translation: CASSLLVRDTGELFF.

The V call is TRBV3-1 (or the pseudogene TRBV3-2), the J call TRBJ2-1, with 12 positions matching TRBD2. The V gene end was trimmed by 4 bases and the J gene end by 12 bases; junction bases not matched to a gene: 13. In germline, CDR1 is LGHDT, CDR2 YNNKEL (reference sequence). The CDR3 loop spans 16 amino acids. Here the CDR3 DNA reads TGTGCCAGCAGCCGCTCTAGCGGGAGGGCCGATTTAAGGCAGTTCTTC. Its translation: CASSRSSGRADLRQFF.

V and J are TRBV7-9 and TRBJ2-1, with 8 positions matching TRBD1. Per germline, CDR1 SEHNR and CDR2 FQNEAQ (reference sequence). The ends lost 10 bases at V and 8 bases at J; junction bases unmatched: 7. CDR3 length: 12 amino acids. This CDR3 is CATGQGAYEQFF. CDR3 DNA sequence: TGTGCCACCGGACAGGGAGCGTATGAGCAGTTCTTC.